This T cell receptor beta chain was recorded in a study of CD8+ T cells in alopecia areata. Study results and limitations: Greater clonality was observed in lesional scalp samples, especially alopecia totalis/universalis, versus normal scalp. Normal skin's resident alphabeta T cells are sequenced alongside lesional scalp T cells. Possibly as an HLA-related effect, TCR sharing across patients appeared less clear than in mice.

RNA extraction and reverse transcription yielded cDNA as sequencing template. Data came from immunoSEQ multiplex PCR; TCRdb stores just in-frame clones and leaves some out. The repertoire holds a few hundred thousand clones, with around three fifths as singletons. The sorting of PBMCs gave CD4+ and CD8+ T cells. This CDR3 is built from 16 residues. The germline V and J ends were trimmed by 0 bases and 1 base, with 13 bases remaining between them. Germline V gives CDR1 MNHEY, CDR2 SVGAGI. Comments on this clone: Its antigen is not identified.

This sequence was found in a human donor in good health. The genes are TRBV6-5 and TRBJ2-7; possible D gene TRBD1, 5 bases. Sequences were obtained from CD8+ T cells sorted from blood. CDR3 loop: CASSYSMETASYEQYF. The CDR3 DNA follows: TGTGCCAGCAGTTACTCGATGGAGACAGCTTCCTACGAGCAGTACTTC.